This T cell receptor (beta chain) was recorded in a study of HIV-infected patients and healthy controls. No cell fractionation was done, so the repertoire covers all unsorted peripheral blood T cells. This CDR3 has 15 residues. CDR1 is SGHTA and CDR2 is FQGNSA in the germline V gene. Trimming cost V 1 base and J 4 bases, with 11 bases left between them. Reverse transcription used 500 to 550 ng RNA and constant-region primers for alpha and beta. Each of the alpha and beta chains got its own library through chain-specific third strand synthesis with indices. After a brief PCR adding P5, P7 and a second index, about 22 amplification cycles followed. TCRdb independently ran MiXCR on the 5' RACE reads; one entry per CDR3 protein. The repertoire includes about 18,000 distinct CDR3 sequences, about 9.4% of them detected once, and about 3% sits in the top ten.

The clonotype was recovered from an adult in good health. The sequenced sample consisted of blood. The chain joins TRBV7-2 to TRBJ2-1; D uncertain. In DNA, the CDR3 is TGTGCCAGCAGCTTAGAAAACGGGTTTTACAATGAGCAGTTCTTC. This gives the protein CASSLENGFYNEQFF.